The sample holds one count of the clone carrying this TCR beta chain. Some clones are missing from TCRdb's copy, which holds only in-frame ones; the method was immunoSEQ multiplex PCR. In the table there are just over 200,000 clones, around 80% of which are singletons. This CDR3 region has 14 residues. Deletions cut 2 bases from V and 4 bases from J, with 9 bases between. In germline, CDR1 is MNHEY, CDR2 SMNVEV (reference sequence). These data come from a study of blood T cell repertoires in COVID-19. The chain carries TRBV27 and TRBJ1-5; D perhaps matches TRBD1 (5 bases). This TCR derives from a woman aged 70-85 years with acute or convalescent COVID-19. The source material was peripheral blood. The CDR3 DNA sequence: TGTGCCAGCAGTTTAAAGGCAGGGAATCAGCCCCAGCATTTT. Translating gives CASSLKAGNQPQHF.